The rows below give T cell receptor beta chains drawn from one sample of a study of beta chain features in type 1 diabetes. Generated by immunoSEQ multiplex PCR, the TCRdb table keeps only in-frame clones and is missing some. The repertoire holds roughly 250,000 clones, with around 20% as singletons. Sequences were obtained from naive CD4+ T cells from blood. The receptors stem from a woman aged 40-49 years with type 1 diabetes. CDR3s include the opening cysteine and the closing phenylalanine or tryptophan. The D gene is left open where the match is weak. The size field is filled for only some rows; it gives once, few, many or a size class.

TRBJ1-4 | . | . | TRBV13 | CASSLGTGANEKLFF | TGTGCCAGCAGCTTAGGGACAGGTGCAAATGAAAAACTGTTTTTT
TRBJ2-7 | . | . | TRBV7-3 | CASSLGQGAYEQYF | TGTGCCAGCAGCTTAGGTCAGGGTGCCTACGAGCAGTACTTC
TRBJ1-1 | TRBD1 | few | TRBV2 | CASTSGQGSTEAFF | TGTGCCAGCACTTCGGGACAGGGGAGCACTGAAGCTTTCTTT
TRBJ1-4 | . | . | TRBV28 | CASSSTAEGEKLFF | TGTGCCAGCAGTTCAACCGCCGAGGGTGAAAAACTGTTTTTT
TRBJ1-1 | . | few | TRBV7-6 | CASSLQGLSGNTEAFF | TGTGCCAGCAGCCTACAGGGTCTTTCTGGTAACACTGAAGCTTTCTTT
TRBJ2-1 | TRBD2 | once | TRBV29-1 | CSVEASGVGNEQFF | TGCAGCGTTGAGGCTAGCGGGGTAGGAAATGAGCAGTTCTTC
TRBJ2-1 | TRBD2 | . | TRBV27 | CASSRQTSGSYNEQFF | TGTGCCAGCAGTCGCCAGACTAGCGGGAGCTACAATGAGCAGTTCTTC
TRBJ2-5 | . | few | TRBV28 | CASSLTLAPETQYF | TGTGCCAGCAGTTTAACTCTAGCACCAGAGACCCAGTACTTC
TRBJ2-1 | . | . | TRBV28 | CASRGRGYNEQFF | TGTGCCAGCAGGGGGCGGGGCTACAATGAGCAGTTCTTC
TRBJ2-5 | . | few | TRBV7-6 | CASSSFLGQGGEETQYF | TGTGCCAGCAGCTCCTTCTTAGGGCAGGGAGGAGAAGAGACCCAGTACTTC
TRBJ1-1 | . | few | TRBV5-4 | CASSLAGRVRTEAFF | TGTGCCAGCAGCTTGGCTGGCAGGGTGCGGACTGAAGCTTTCTTT
TRBJ2-5 | . | . | TRBV11-2 | CASSPQETQYF | TGTGCCAGCAGCCCGCAAGAGACCCAGTACTTC
TRBJ2-5 | . | few | TRBV5-4 | CASSLGGPSRQETQYF | TGTGCCAGCAGCTTGGGGGGCCCCAGCAGACAAGAGACCCAGTACTTC
TRBJ2-5 | . | few | TRBV29-1 | CSVVWRGRQETQYF | TGCAGCGTTGTGTGGAGGGGGCGACAAGAGACCCAGTACTTC
TRBJ1-2 | TRBD1 | few | TRBV29-1 | CSVAGQTLYGYTF | TGCAGCGTTGCGGGACAGACCCTCTATGGCTACACCTTC
TRBJ2-2 | . | few | TRBV4-2 | CASSLGTQNTGELFF | TGTGCCAGCAGCCTCGGGACACAGAACACCGGGGAGCTGTTTTTT
TRBJ2-5 | . | few | TRBV28 | CASSLATARIETQYF | TGTGCCAGCAGTTTGGCGACAGCCCGGATCGAGACCCAGTACTTC
TRBJ1-2 | . | . | TRBV28 | CASTTGTPNYGYTF | TGTGCCAGCACCACCGGTACCCCCAACTATGGCTACACCTTC
TRBJ2-1 | TRBD2 | few | TRBV19 | CASSAAGGPNEQFF | TGTGCCAGTAGTGCGGCGGGAGGGCCGAATGAGCAGTTCTTC
TRBJ1-1 | . | few | TRBV10-3 | CAISEQGYTEAFF | TGTGCCATCAGTGAGCAGGGCTACACTGAAGCTTTCTTT
TRBJ1-5 | TRBD1 | . | TRBV25-1 | CASGSGTGGGQPQHF | TGTGCCAGCGGATCCGGGACAGGGGGCGGGCAGCCCCAGCATTTT
TRBJ2-7 | TRBD1 | few | TRBV14 | CASSQDTPGTGRYEQYF | TGTGCCAGCAGCCAAGATACTCCTGGGACAGGGCGATACGAGCAGTACTTC
TRBJ2-3 | . | . | TRBV19 | CASSISGRTTDTQYF | TGTGCCAGTAGTATATCAGGGCGAACCACAGATACGCAGTATTTT
TRBJ1-1 | . | . | TRBV29-1 | CSVDGTPMNTEAFF | TGCAGCGTAGACGGGACACCTATGAACACTGAAGCTTTCTTT
TRBJ1-1 | . | few | TRBV7-9 | CASSLGGEAFF | TGTGCCAGCAGCTTAGGAGGGGAAGCTTTCTTT